This TCR beta chain was sequenced for a study of blood T cells in healthy people across ages. Study-wide results and limits: Donor CMV status, an unknown factor, possibly confounded changes in expanded clonotypes.

This clonotype came up a few times. Its antigen is not identified. For the second PCR, which ran for 7 to 11 cycles, a sample-barcoded 5' primer and a J-beta primer mix were used. TCRdb reprocessed the 5' RACE reads via MiXCR and lists one record per CDR3 protein. The repertoire holds 800,000 or so distinct CDR3 sequences, 20% to 30% seen once, with under 4% in the top ten. The CDR3 loop spans 14 amino acids. The ends were cut back, 0 bases at V and 4 bases at J, with 7 bases in the middle. Germline V lookup: CDR1 SGHTA, CDR2 FQGNSA. The sample also formed part of further work on T cells of mothers and their children. Turning to that study: According to the study, all extracted RNA entered cDNA synthesis at around 1.5 ug per 15 ul. From each mother came over 8.5 million TCR beta CDR3 reads, and from each child came approximately 2.8 million.

This chain links TRBV7-2 with TRBJ2-1, with D uncertain. The source material was blood. The source of this sequence is a boy younger than 18 in good health. CDR3 nucleotides: TGTGCCAGCAGCTTAGCGCTACAGTACAATGAGCAGTTCTTC. Translated: CASSLALQYNEQFF.